The 26 T cell receptor beta chains listed next were all sequenced from one sample in a study of blood T cell repertoires in COVID-19. The method was immunoSEQ multiplex PCR; TCRdb's version includes in-frame clones alone and lacks a portion of them. The repertoire holds roughly 140,000 clones, 84% seen once, with 30% to 45% in the top ten. Material: peripheral blood. The receptor set was obtained from a human donor in a cohort sampled during active COVID-19.

The rearrangement joins TRBV18 to TRBJ1-5, with D perhaps TRBD1 (6 bases). The CDR3 is 14 residues long. Germline-derived CDR1 and CDR2 are KGHSH and LQKENI. Trimming pared 2 bases from V and 9 bases from J, leaving 14 bases between. The CDR3: CASSPSGGLWPQHF. Here the CDR3 DNA reads TGTGCCAGCTCACCATCCGGGGGGCTGTGGCCCCAGCATTTT.

This rearrangement joins TRBV4-3 to TRBJ1-2; a weak D match, TRBD1 (5 bases). This CDR3 region has 14 residues. The V end lost 0 bases, the J end lost 7 bases, and 12 bases lay between the germline ends. CDR1 is LGHNA, CDR2 YSLEER, per germline. In nucleotides, the CDR3 is TGCGCCAGCAGCCAAGATAGGGGTCCGTTTGGCTACACCTTC. It codes for CASSQDRGPFGYTF.

The genes are TRBV30 and TRBJ2-3; D unclear. Germline V gene lookup returns CDR1 GTSNPN and CDR2 SVGIG (reference sequence). Trimming left V 4 bases short and J 7 bases short, with 9 bases between. CDR3 length equals 11 residues. CDR3 sequence reads: CAWTYSYTQYF. The CDR3 bases are TGTGCCTGGACCTACTCGTATACGCAGTATTTT.

This chain links TRBV3-1 (or the pseudogene TRBV3-2) with TRBJ2-3, with 16 bases lining up with TRBD2. Germline CDR1 is LGHDT and CDR2 is YNNKEL (reference sequence). There are 20 residues in the CDR3. Trimming cost V 11 bases and J 0 bases; bases outside gene matches: 17. CDR3 amino acids: CASATLPGLAGGISTDTQYF. As DNA, the CDR3 is TGTGCCTCCGCAACCTTACCGGGACTAGCGGGGGGGATTAGCACAGATACGCAGTATTTT.

The V and J genes are TRBV11-2 and TRBJ1-6; D remains unclear. V was pared by 0 bases and J by 7 bases, with 16 bases between. In germline, CDR1 is SGHAT, CDR2 FQNNGV. This CDR3 has 17 residues. The CDR3 protein is CASSLDRIRFGNSPLHF. The CDR3 DNA is TGTGCCAGCAGCTTAGATCGCATAAGATTCGGGAATTCACCCCTCCACTTT. Full variable domain (remainder filled in from reference TRBV11-2 and TRBJ1-6): EAGVAQSPRYKIIEKRQSVAFWCNPISGHATLYWYQQILGQGPKLLIQFQNNGVVDDSQLPKDRFSAERLKGVDSTLKIQPAKLEDSAVYLCASSLDRIRFGNSPLHFGNGTRLTVT.

A single count supports this clone. This chain links TRBV21-1 with TRBJ1-2; the D segment call TRBD1 is taken from the table without a DNA check. TRBV21-1 counts as a pseudogene. This CDR3 is built from 14 residues. CDR3 coding DNA: TGTGCCAGCAGGCGGGACAGGGGGTTCTATGGCTACACCTTC. Amino acid sequence: CASRRDRGFYGYTF.

This chain connects TRBV6-6 to TRBJ2-1; maybe TRBD2 (6 bases). The V and J ends lost 6 bases and 0 bases respectively, with 12 bases between them. Germline V gene lookup returns CDR1 MNHNY and CDR2 SVGAGI (reference sequence). CDR3 length: 15 residues. Here the CDR3 DNA reads TGTGCCAGCAGCACGGAGGGACTCTCCTACAATGAGCAGTTCTTC. It codes for CASSTEGLSYNEQFF.

The V and J genes are TRBV5-1 and TRBJ2-1, with TRBD1 matching 10 bases. Germline lookup yields CDR1 SGHRS and CDR2 YFSETQ. V was clipped by 3 bases and J by 6 bases; unmatched bases: 3. The CDR3 sequence is 14 residues long. The CDR3 DNA is TGCGCCAGCAGCTCCGGGACAGGGGTCAATGAGCAGTTCTTC. This gives the protein CASSSGTGVNEQFF.

The genes are TRBV7-2 and TRBJ1-4; D gene ambiguous. From germline, CDR1 is SGHTA and CDR2 FQGNSA. The ends were cut back, 5 bases at V and 5 bases at J, with 12 bases in the middle. The CDR3 loop spans 14 amino acids. This chain's CDR3 is CASSPQVGNEKLFF. CDR3 nucleotide sequence: TGTGCCAGCAGCCCCCAGGTGGGCAATGAAAAACTGTTTTTT. The entire variable domain, with the rest obtained from reference TRBV7-2 and TRBJ1-4, is as follows: GAGVSQSPSNKVTEKGKDVELRCDPISGHTALYWYRQSLGQGLEFLIYFQGNSAPDKSGLPSDRFSAERTGGSVSTLTIQRTQQEDSAVYLCASSPQVGNEKLFFGSGTQLSVL.

The chain is built from TRBV18 and TRBJ2-7; 8 nucleotides line up with TRBD1. The trim removed 3 bases at V and 6 bases at J, leaving 7 bases unmatched. This CDR3 contains 14 residues. Germline CDR1 reads KGHSH; CDR2 reads LQKENI. The CDR3 region has the DNA TGTGCCAGCTCACCCACCCGGACAGGGATCGAGCAGTACTTC. It is translated as CASSPTRTGIEQYF.

This clone has only a few counts. V and J are TRBV19 and TRBJ1-5; D might be TRBD1 (6 bases). Germline CDR1 and CDR2: LNHDA and SQIVND (reference sequence). The CDR3 has 13 amino acids. Trimming removed 10 bases at V and 6 bases at J, with 16 bases between. As DNA, the CDR3 is TGTGCCACCGAGGGGGGGGGCGGTCAGCCCCAGCATTTT. Residues: CATEGGGGQPQHF.

J is TRBJ2-7 and V is TRBV11-2; tentative D call: TRBD1 (5 bases). The V end lost 3 bases, the J end lost 7 bases, and 19 bases lay between the germline ends. CDR1 and CDR2 (germline): SGHAT, FQNNGV. This CDR3 contains 15 residues. CDR3: CASSFLRSRVGEQYF. The CDR3 DNA follows: TGTGCCAGCAGCTTCCTTCGTTCCAGGGTTGGTGAGCAGTACTTC.

The chain carries TRBV28 and TRBJ1-1; D is ambiguous. Germline CDR1 and CDR2: MDHEN and SYDVKM. This CDR3 comprises 13 residues. Trimming stripped 5 bases from V and 1 base from J, with 8 bases between. The CDR3 loop reads CASSVPGNTEAFF. The CDR3 DNA follows: TGTGCCAGCAGTGTCCCGGGGAACACTGAAGCTTTCTTT.

The genes are TRBV5-1 and TRBJ2-2; 7 nucleotides line up with TRBD1. The CDR3 runs 14 residues. Per the germline V gene, CDR1 is SGHRS and CDR2 is YFSETQ. V was pared by 6 bases and J by 3 bases, with 5 bases of the junction left unmatched. The CDR3 DNA reads TGCGCCAGCAACCTAGGACAGGACACCGGGGAGCTGTTTTTT. It translates to CASNLGQDTGELFF.

The chain combines TRBV7-2 with TRBJ1-6; D is unclear. The germline V gene encodes CDR1 SGHTA and CDR2 FQGNSA. Trimming stripped 1 base from V and 9 bases from J, with 13 bases between. The CDR3 covers 15 residues. The chain's CDR3 is CASSLGGPQGSPLHF. CDR3 nucleotide sequence: TGTGCCAGCAGCTTAGGAGGCCCTCAAGGTTCACCCCTCCACTTT.

The chain has TRBV28 and TRBJ1-1, with TRBD1 matching 7 bases. V trimming: 3 bases; J trimming: 1 base; junction bases outside the gene matches: 5. Germline V gene lookup returns CDR1 MDHEN and CDR2 SYDVKM. The CDR3 sequence is 15 residues long. This CDR3 reads CASSFLGTENTEAFF. The CDR3 DNA is TGTGCCAGCAGTTTCTTAGGGACAGAGAACACTGAAGCTTTCTTT.

The genes are TRBV6-1 and TRBJ1-4; 8 bases are shared with TRBD1. Germline assignment: CDR1 MNHNS and CDR2 SASEGT. This CDR3 region has 20 residues. J gave up 6 bases and V 3 bases, and 21 bases lay outside the gene matches. The CDR3 DNA sequence: TGTGCCAGCAGTGACCGGAGGACAGGGAGGATCTTGCGGGAAGATGAAAAACTGTTTTTT. Its protein is CASSDRRTGRILREDEKLFF.

The chain uses TRBV10-3 and TRBJ2-3; 8 bases align to TRBD2. CDR1 and CDR2 from the germline V gene are ENHRY and SYGVKD. Trimming at V came to 11 bases and at J to 4 bases, leaving 5 bases not matched to a gene. The CDR3 contains 12 residues. CDR3 bases: TGTGCCTCAAACGGGGGGGCAGATACGCAGTATTTT. Protein: CASNGGADTQYF.

This clone is a singleton in its sample. This chain uses TRBV24-1 with TRBJ2-1, with 9 bases aligning to TRBD2. CDR3 size: 14 residues. The germline V gene has CDR1 KGHDR and CDR2 SFDVKD. V shed 5 bases and J 4 bases; nucleotides not matched to a gene: 2. CDR3 amino acids: CATSGSGGYNEQFF. CDR3 in DNA: TGTGCCACCAGTGGGAGCGGGGGGTACAATGAGCAGTTCTTC.

The V and J genes are TRBV7-2 and TRBJ2-7; D is perhaps TRBD1 (6 bases). Germline V gene lookup returns CDR1 SGHTA and CDR2 FQGNSA. The V gene lost 2 bases and the J gene lost 4 bases, with 12 bases spanning the gap. The CDR3 loop spans 14 amino acids. CDR3 coding DNA: TGTGCCAGCAGCTTATCTAGACAGGCGTACGAGCAGTACTTC. Its protein is CASSLSRQAYEQYF.

The chain has TRBV9 and TRBJ2-3, with 12 bases matching TRBD2. The CDR3 is 18 residues long. Germline trimming cut 5 bases from V and 0 bases from J; bases unmatched to any gene: 10. In germline, CDR1 is SGDLS, CDR2 YYNGEE. The CDR3 nucleotides are TGTGCCAGCAGTTTAACCGGGACTAGCGGGCCTAGCACAGATACGCAGTATTTT. Translated: CASSLTGTSGPSTDTQYF.

V gene TRBV6-2 or TRBV6-3 combines with J gene TRBJ1-6; a weak D match, TRBD1 (6 bases). With 3 bases removed from V and 7 bases from J, the gap between germline ends came to 10 bases. Germline CDR1 MNHEY, CDR2 SVGEGT. CDR3 length: 14 residues. CDR3 nucleotides: TGTGCCAGCAGTTATTTGCAGGGGAATTCACCCCTCCACTTT. Its protein product is CASSYLQGNSPLHF.

The J gene is TRBJ1-1, the V gene TRBV4-1, with 12 positions matching TRBD1. The CDR3 extends over 17 amino acids. Germline V gene data show CDR1 as MGHRA and CDR2 as YSYEKL. V lost 1 base and J lost 6; bases outside the gene matches: 9. CDR3 DNA: TGCGCCAGCAGCCAAGGGGCTTTGGGACAGGGGGCTTCTGAAGCTTTCTTT. Amino acids: CASSQGALGQGASEAFF.

The V and J genes are TRBV11-1 and TRBJ2-1, with TRBD2 matching 7 bases. This CDR3 spans 16 amino acids. V shed 6 bases and J 4 bases; nucleotides not matched to a gene: 12. CDR1 and CDR2 from the germline V gene are SGHAT and FQDESV (reference sequence). CDR3 residues: CASSVSVSGVYNEQFF. The DNA for the CDR3 is TGTGCCAGCAGTGTATCGGTCAGCGGGGTTTACAATGAGCAGTTCTTC.

The chain recombines TRBV4-2 with TRBJ1-5; maybe TRBD1 (6 bases). The CDR3 has 15 amino acids. Germline V gives CDR1 LGHNA, CDR2 YNFKEQ. Trimming took 4 bases from V and 3 from J, leaving 13 bases between them. CDR3 coding DNA: TGTGCCAGCAGCCCACTCGGACAGCACAATCAGCCCCAGCATTTT. It translates to CASSPLGQHNQPQHF.

CDR3 residues: CASSLGLSGTGELFF. CDR3 coding DNA: TGTGCCAGCAGCTTGGGTCTCTCCGGCACCGGGGAGCTGTTTTTT. The rearrangement joins TRBV5-6 to TRBJ2-2; D gene ambiguous. The V gene's germline CDR1 is SGHDT and CDR2 YYEEEE. The CDR3 consists of 15 residues. V was clipped by 0 bases and J by 4 bases, with 10 bases between them.